Presented here are 9 T cell receptor beta chains from one specimen sequenced in a study of T-cell memory formation after mild COVID-19 listed by TCRdb under 2021. Receptor amplification or capture employed 5' RACE. The sequencer was an Illumina NovaSeq 6000. TCRdb reran the public reads through fastp at Q25 and MiXCR, keeping productive beta chains. For every CDR3 protein sequence, its rows merge into one entry that carries the most common genes and DNA. The sample table shows 100,000 to 150,000 distinct CDR3 sequences, and about a sixth are seen once. The ten largest make up around 4.8% of the sample. The sequencing sample was made of PBMCs or a T cell subset sorted from them (not recorded which). Every receptor here comes from a young man who had mild COVID-19 (a few samples of this study predate the infection). The sample titles of this study are shuffled in the database, so cell type and time point are left out; the donor was told from shared clones.

This clonotype was observed many times. The chain joins TRBV6-2 or TRBV6-3 to TRBJ2-3; TRBD2 agrees at 9 bases. V shed 7 bases, J shed 6 bases, and the junction held 5 bases outside the gene matches. Germline loops: CDR1 MNHEY, CDR2 SVGEGT. This CDR3 is 13 amino acids long. DNA for the CDR3: TGTGCCAGCAATAGCGGGGGCGAGGATACGCAGTATTTT. As protein: CASNSGGEDTQYF.

This clonotype appeared a few times. This chain links TRBV2 with TRBJ2-7; D gene ambiguous. Germline lookup yields CDR1 SNHLY and CDR2 FYNNEI. The V end lost 4 bases, the J end lost 6 bases, and 10 bases lay between the germline ends. This CDR3 contains 12 residues. The CDR3 protein is CASSVGGLEQYF. CDR3 DNA sequence: TGTGCCAGCAGTGTGGGTGGGCTCGAGCAGTACTTC.

This clonotype was counted ten times or more. This chain joins TRBV5-1 and TRBJ2-1, with D uncertain. The CDR3 has 15 amino acids. With 1 base removed from V and 5 bases from J, the gap between germline ends came to 13 bases. Germline CDR1 reads SGHRS; CDR2 reads YFSETQ. This CDR3 is CASSLPLGMDNEQFF. CDR3 DNA: TGCGCCAGCAGCTTGCCTCTAGGCATGGACAATGAGCAGTTCTTC.

The CDR3 sequence: CATSRDQNSPLHF. The CDR3, as DNA: TGTGCCACCAGCAGAGATCAAAATTCACCCCTCCACTTT. The gene calls are TRBV15 and TRBJ1-6; D gene uncertain. This CDR3 comprises 13 residues. Trimming pared 0 bases from V and 7 bases from J, leaving 4 bases between. Germline values: CDR1 LNHNV, CDR2 YYDKDF (reference sequence).

The chain carries TRBV7-2 and TRBJ1-5; D is uncertain. Germline-derived CDR1 and CDR2 are SGHTA and FQGNSA. The V end lost 1 base, the J end lost 7 bases, and 17 bases lay between the germline ends. CDR3 length equals 16 residues. DNA for the CDR3: TGTGCCAGCAGCTTAGGCGGAGTGGTGGGATGGCAGCCCCAGCATTTT. This codes for CASSLGGVVGWQPQHF.

The gene calls are TRBV7-2 and TRBJ1-2; TRBD1 is a possible D gene (6 bases). This CDR3 comprises 15 residues. V lost 0 bases, J lost 5 bases, and 13 bases lay in between. Looked up from germline, CDR1 is SGHTA and CDR2 is FQGNSA. DNA for the CDR3: TGTGCCAGCAGCTTAGCTCTCGGGGGGCGGTATGGCTACACCTTC. Translation: CASSLALGGRYGYTF.

The chain has TRBV7-2 and TRBJ1-3; 7 bases are a match to TRBD1. The CDR3 sequence is 15 residues long. V lost 5 bases and J lost 4; bases outside the gene matches: 8. CDR1 SGHTA and CDR2 FQGNSA come from the germline V gene. Written as DNA, the CDR3 is TGTGCCAGCAGCCCACAGGGGACGGAAGGAAACACCATATATTTT. Protein sequence: CASSPQGTEGNTIYF.

The chain joins TRBV7-2 to TRBJ1-2; D not resolved. CDR1 SGHTA and CDR2 FQGNSA come from the germline V gene. V dropped 4 bases and J dropped 5 bases, with 14 bases sitting between them. This CDR3 is 14 amino acids long. The chain's CDR3 is CASSSGSQIYGYTF. As DNA, the CDR3 is TGTGCCAGCAGCTCGGGATCACAGATTTATGGCTACACCTTC.

This clonotype was counted a few times. The V gene is TRBV6-5, the J gene TRBJ2-2; 10 bases align to TRBD1. This CDR3 is 16 amino acids long. Germline V gives CDR1 MNHEY, CDR2 SVGAGI. V dropped 5 bases and J dropped 6; count of bases not matched to a gene: 9. The DNA for the CDR3 is TGTGCCAGCAGTCGGGACAGGGGTTTCCGAGCCGGGGAGCTGTTTTTT. It encodes CASSRDRGFRAGELFF.